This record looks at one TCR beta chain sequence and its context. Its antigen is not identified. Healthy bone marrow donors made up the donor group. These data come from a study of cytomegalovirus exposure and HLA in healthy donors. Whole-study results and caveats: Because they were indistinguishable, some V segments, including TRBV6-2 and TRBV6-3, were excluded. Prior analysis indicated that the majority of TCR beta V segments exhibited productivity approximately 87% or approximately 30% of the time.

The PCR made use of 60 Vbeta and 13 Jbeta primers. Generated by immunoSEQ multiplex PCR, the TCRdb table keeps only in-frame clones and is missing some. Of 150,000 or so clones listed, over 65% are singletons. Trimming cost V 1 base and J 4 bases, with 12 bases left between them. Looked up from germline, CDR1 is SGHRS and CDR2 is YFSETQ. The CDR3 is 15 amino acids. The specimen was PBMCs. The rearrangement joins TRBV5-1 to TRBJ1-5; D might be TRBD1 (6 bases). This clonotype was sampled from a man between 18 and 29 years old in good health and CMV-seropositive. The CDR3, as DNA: TGCGCCAGCAGCTTGTCCGCGGACAGAAATCAGCCCCAGCATTTT. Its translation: CASSLSADRNQPQHF.